The 30 T cell receptor beta chains in this list originate from one sample, sequenced in a study of OX40 agonist ivuxolimab in advanced cancers. Assay: immunoSEQ multiplex PCR; the TCRdb copy retains only in-frame clones and omits some. This repertoire shows 57,000 or so clones, 91% found once; its top ten account for 11% to 15%. This sample comprised CD4+ or CD8+ T cells sorted from blood, obtained in a trial of the OX40 agonist ivuxolimab. The receptors derive from an adult with an advanced solid tumor such as melanoma, head and neck, liver or kidney cancer.

The chain is built from TRBV11-3 and TRBJ2-1; TRBD2 is a possible D gene (6 bases). V dropped 5 bases and J dropped 10 bases, with 12 bases sitting between them. There are 12 residues in the CDR3. The V gene's germline CDR1 is SGHNT and CDR2 YENEEA. Here the CDR3 reads CASSPGSREQFF. The CDR3 DNA sequence: TGTGCCAGCAGCCCCGGGAGTCGCGAGCAGTTCTTC.

V gene TRBV18 combines with J gene TRBJ1-2; perhaps TRBD1 as D (6 bases). The CDR3 has 13 amino acids. V was cut by 3 bases and J by 8 bases, with 13 bases left in between. CDR1 and CDR2 (germline): KGHSH, LQKENI. The CDR3 sequence: CASSPGGASGYTF. The CDR3, as DNA: TGTGCCAGCTCACCGGGGGGGGCGTCCGGCTACACCTTC.

This chain uses TRBV11-1 with TRBJ2-5; D call uncertain. This CDR3 spans 14 amino acids. Trimming removed 3 bases at V and 1 base at J, with 9 bases between. CDR1 SGHAT and CDR2 FQDESV come from the germline V gene (reference sequence). Here the CDR3 reads CASSLSPVQETQYF. CDR3 DNA: TGTGCCAGCAGCTTGTCCCCAGTCCAAGAGACCCAGTACTTC.

The chain combines TRBV19 with TRBJ2-3; D may be TRBD2 (5 bases). The V gene's germline CDR1 is LNHDA and CDR2 SQIVND (reference sequence). Trimming removed 3 bases from V and 0 bases from J, with 10 bases in between. CDR3 length: 15 residues. The CDR3 sequence: CASSMEAASTDTQYF. The CDR3 coding sequence is TGTGCCAGTAGTATGGAGGCAGCTAGCACAGATACGCAGTATTTT. Full variable domain (outside the CDR3, taken from reference TRBV19 and TRBJ2-3): DGGITQSPKYLFRKEGQNVTLSCEQNLNHDAMYWYRQDPGQGLRLIYYSQIVNDFQKGDIAEGYSVSREKKESFPLTVTSAQKNPTAFYLCASSMEAASTDTQYFGPGTRLTVL.

The table lists this clone with a few counts. The rearrangement links TRBV27 to TRBJ2-7; TRBD2 matches 7 bases. The CDR3 length is 13 residues. V lost 6 bases, J lost 4 bases, and 6 bases stayed unmatched. The germline CDR1 and CDR2 sequences are MNHEY and SMNVEV (reference sequence). In DNA form, the CDR3 reads TGTGCCAGCAGCAGTACTAGCGCTTACGAGCAGTACTTC. Protein product: CASSSTSAYEQYF.

This chain uses TRBV5-1 with TRBJ2-1; 11 bases match TRBD1. The germline V gene encodes CDR1 SGHRS and CDR2 YFSETQ. The CDR3 extends over 15 amino acids. The trim removed 5 bases at V and 8 bases at J, leaving 9 bases unmatched. The CDR3 sequence: CASSLLGQGVDEQFF. In DNA form, the CDR3 reads TGCGCCAGCAGTCTACTGGGACAGGGGGTGGATGAGCAGTTCTTC. Filled out from reference TRBV5-1 and TRBJ2-1, the complete variable domain reads KAGVTQTPRYLIKTRGQQVTLSCSPISGHRSVSWYQQTPGQGLQFLFEYFSETQRNKGNFPGRFSGRQFSNSRSEMNVSTLELGDSALYLCASSLLGQGVDEQFFGPGTRLTVL.

Of note for this clone: Other DNA sequences in this specimen translate into the identical CDR3. V is TRBV7-2 and J is TRBJ2-7, with D hard to call. The germline V and J ends were trimmed by 1 base and 3 bases, with 7 bases remaining between them. The CDR3 has 13 amino acids. CDR1 is SGHTA, CDR2 FQGNSA, per germline. CDR3 DNA: TGTGCCAGCAGCTTAGACCCTGGCTACGAGCAGTACTTC. Translating it yields CASSLDPGYEQYF.

The chain uses TRBV20-1 and TRBJ1-1, with D perhaps TRBD1 (5 bases). The CDR3 spans 11 residues. V was clipped by 5 bases and J by 6 bases, with 10 bases between them. CDR1 and CDR2 (germline): DFQATT, SNEGSKA (reference sequence). For the CDR3, the DNA is TGCAGTGCTCCCGGACACTCTGAAGCTTTCTTT. Translated: CSAPGHSEAFF.

The genes are TRBV19 and TRBJ2-4; 9 nucleotides line up with TRBD1. Germline V gene lookup returns CDR1 LNHDA and CDR2 SQIVND (reference sequence). This CDR3 contains 15 residues. After removal of 6 bases from V and 3 bases from J, the junction contained 6 bases not matched to a gene. For the CDR3, the DNA is TGTGCCAGTAGCCGGTGGACAGGGGACAAAAACATTCAGTACTTC. It translates to CASSRWTGDKNIQYF.

This chain connects TRBV7-2 to TRBJ1-2; tentative D call: TRBD1 (6 bases). The CDR3 is 15 residues long. The ends were cut back, 3 bases at V and 0 bases at J, with 11 bases in the middle. The V gene's germline CDR1 is SGHTA and CDR2 FQGNSA. This CDR3 is CASSLVGGSNYGYTF. CDR3 coding DNA: TGTGCCAGCAGCTTGGTGGGGGGCTCTAACTATGGCTACACCTTC.

The chain combines TRBV7-2 with TRBJ1-6, with TRBD1 identical over 8 bases. With V trimmed by 2 bases and J by 8 bases, 11 bases remained unmatched. CDR3 length: 17 amino acids. The germline V gene has CDR1 SGHTA and CDR2 FQGNSA. CDR3 bases: TGTGCCAGCAGCTTACGCCCCGGACAGGGAAGACATTCACCCCTCCACTTT. It codes for CASSLRPGQGRHSPLHF.

The chain employs TRBV29-1 and TRBJ2-1; 9 nucleotides agree with TRBD2. Germline V gives CDR1 SQVTM, CDR2 ANQGSEA. V lost 4 bases, J lost 3 bases, and 1 base stayed unmatched. The CDR3 has 13 residues. In nucleotides, the CDR3 is TGCAGCGTTGGTAGCGGGGGCTACAATGAGCAGTTCTTC. It encodes CSVGSGGYNEQFF.

The V and J genes are TRBV5-1 and TRBJ2-1; 8 bases are a match to TRBD1. The CDR3 totals 17 residues. J was trimmed by 2 bases and V by 0 bases; bases with no gene match: 7. Germline V gene sequence: CDR1 SGHRS, CDR2 YFSETQ. Here the CDR3 DNA reads TGCGCCAGCAGCTTGGGTGGGGGGACAGGCCCCTACAATGAGCAGTTCTTC. Its translation is CASSLGGGTGPYNEQFF.

V is TRBV29-1 and J is TRBJ2-1; 11 bases align to TRBD2. Germline loops: CDR1 SQVTM, CDR2 ANQGSEA. CDR3 size: 13 residues. Trimming cost V 6 bases and J 9 bases; bases outside gene matches: 7. The CDR3 DNA reads as TGCAGCGTGCCACTAGCGGGAGACCTTGAGCAGTTCTTC. Amino acid sequence: CSVPLAGDLEQFF.

The chain has TRBV7-8 and TRBJ2-7; D may be TRBD1 (5 bases). The CDR3 extends over 14 amino acids. V lost 1 base to trimming and J lost 2 bases, with 9 bases between them. The germline CDR1 and CDR2 sequences are SGHVS and FQNEAQ. In DNA form, the CDR3 reads TGTGCCAGCAGCTTAGTAGAGACAGCCTACGAGCAGTACTTC. Its protein product is CASSLVETAYEQYF.

The chain couples TRBV6-1 to TRBJ1-5, with D hard to call. CDR3 length equals 13 residues. Trimming pared 7 bases from V and 1 base from J, leaving 8 bases between. Germline CDR1 is MNHNS and CDR2 is SASEGT. The DNA for the CDR3 is TGTGCCAGCAACCCGGGAAGCAATCAGCCCCAGCATTTT. This gives the protein CASNPGSNQPQHF.

V gene TRBV5-4 combines with J gene TRBJ2-7, with TRBD2 identical over 7 bases. The CDR3 is 13 residues long. Germline CDR1 is SGHNT and CDR2 is YYREEE (reference sequence). Germline trimming cut 2 bases from V and 6 bases from J; bases unmatched to any gene: 5. CDR3 sequence reads: CASSFAGVGEQYF. CDR3 sequence (DNA): TGTGCCAGCAGCTTTGCGGGAGTGGGCGAGCAGTACTTC.

The rearrangement joins TRBV5-1 to TRBJ1-1; D unresolved. Trimming cost V 2 bases and J 1 base, with 9 bases left between them. Germline CDR1 is SGHRS and CDR2 is YFSETQ. This CDR3 comprises 14 residues. CDR3 in DNA: TGCGCCAGCAGCTTTCCCCGACCGAACACTGAAGCTTTCTTT. It codes for CASSFPRPNTEAFF.

The rearrangement joins TRBV6-5 to TRBJ2-1, with D perhaps TRBD1 (5 bases). CDR3 size: 12 residues. V lost 6 bases and J lost 9, with 12 bases in between. Germline V gene lookup returns CDR1 MNHEY and CDR2 SVGAGI. The CDR3 DNA is TGTGCCAGCAGCAAGGGGTTTTCTGAGCAGTTCTTC. Its protein is CASSKGFSEQFF.

The chain employs TRBV5-1 and TRBJ2-2; 10 bases agree with TRBD2. Germline V gene data show CDR1 as SGHRS and CDR2 as YFSETQ. There are 16 residues in the CDR3. J was trimmed by 4 bases and V by 4 bases; bases with no gene match: 7. CDR3 in amino acids: CASSPFLAGVTGELFF. The CDR3 DNA sequence: TGCGCCAGCAGCCCCTTCCTAGCGGGAGTCACCGGGGAGCTGTTTTTT.

This chain connects TRBV6-5 to TRBJ2-7, with TRBD1 matching over 9 bases. The germline V gene has CDR1 MNHEY and CDR2 SVGAGI. V lost 2 bases to trimming and J lost 2 bases; unmatched junction nucleotides: 4. The length of the CDR3 is 15 residues. CDR3 bases: TGTGCCAGCAGTTACAAGGGACAGGGACCCTACGAGCAGTACTTC. This gives the protein CASSYKGQGPYEQYF.

This clone is a singleton in its sample. The chain carries TRBV11-3 and TRBJ2-3; 12 bases line up with TRBD1. The CDR3 runs 15 residues. CDR1 SGHNT and CDR2 YENEEA come from the germline V gene. Trimming took 5 bases from V and 3 from J; bases not matched to a gene: 3. The CDR3 coding sequence is TGTGCCAGCAGCCCGGGACAGGGGGCAACAGATACGCAGTATTTT. Protein product: CASSPGQGATDTQYF.

The chain has TRBV28 and TRBJ2-5, with D perhaps TRBD1 or TRBD2 (5 bases each). The V end was cut by 2 bases, the J end by 5 bases, with 15 bases between. Germline V gene data show CDR1 as MDHEN and CDR2 as SYDVKM. The length of the CDR3 is 15 residues. The CDR3 DNA reads as TGTGCCAGCAGTTTACGGGGAAGGGGTGGGGAGACCCAGTACTTC. It yields the protein CASSLRGRGGETQYF. Together with reference TRBV28 and TRBJ2-5, the CDR3 gives the full variable domain: DVKVTQSSRYLVKRTGEKVFLECVQDMDHENMFWYRQDPGLGLRLIYFSYDVKMKEKGDIPEGYSVSREKKERFSLILESASTNQTSMYLCASSLRGRGGETQYFGPGTRLLVL.

The CDR3 sequence is CASSARGRIGELFF. The CDR3 DNA follows: TGTGCCAGTAGTGCAAGGGGGCGCATCGGGGAGCTGTTTTTT. J is TRBJ2-2 and V is TRBV19; 7 nucleotides match TRBD1. The CDR3 sequence is 14 residues long. CDR1 is LNHDA and CDR2 is SQIVND in the germline V gene (reference sequence). After removal of 5 bases from V and 7 bases from J, the junction contained 7 bases not matched to a gene.

The chain links TRBV2 to TRBJ1-5; TRBD1 agrees at 8 bases. The V and J ends lost 1 base and 4 bases, in that order; junction bases with no gene match: 12. The germline V gene has CDR1 SNHLY and CDR2 FYNNEI. The CDR3 loop spans 18 amino acids. CDR3 nucleotide sequence: TGTGCCAGCAGTGAAGGGAGCAGGGGGCCCGATCCTAATCAGCCCCAGCATTTT. Translating gives CASSEGSRGPDPNQPQHF.

This rearrangement joins TRBV2 to TRBJ2-3, with 12 bases fitting TRBD2. With 8 bases clipped from V and 6 bases from J, the junction kept 9 bases outside the gene matches. The CDR3 loop spans 15 amino acids. Germline assignment: CDR1 SNHLY and CDR2 FYNNEI. The CDR3 bases are TGTGCCAGCGGACAAGGACTAGCGGGATCTGATACGCAGTATTTT. As protein: CASGQGLAGSDTQYF.

The chain links TRBV7-2 to TRBJ2-1; 13 bases align to TRBD2. Germline-derived CDR1 and CDR2 are SGHTA and FQGNSA. The CDR3 is 16 amino acids. V lost 1 base, J lost 4 bases, and 1 base stayed unmatched. The CDR3 reads CASSLGTSGRYNEQFF. The CDR3 nucleotides are TGTGCCAGCAGCTTAGGGACTAGCGGGAGATACAATGAGCAGTTCTTC.

CDR3 nucleotide sequence: TGTGCCAGCAGTTATGAGACAGGGGGTGTCTACAATGAGCAGTTCTTC. Amino acid sequence: CASSYETGGVYNEQFF. The chain is built from TRBV6-5 and TRBJ2-1, with 9 bases aligning to TRBD1. The CDR3 runs to 16 residues. V lost 3 bases to trimming and J lost 3 bases; unmatched junction nucleotides: 6. Germline V gene data show CDR1 as MNHEY and CDR2 as SVGAGI.

The chain joins TRBV7-9 to TRBJ2-5, with 8 bases fitting TRBD2. Germline assignment: CDR1 SEHNR and CDR2 FQNEAQ (reference sequence). The CDR3 contains 17 residues. V lost 1 base and J lost 4; bases outside the gene matches: 11. The CDR3 region is CASSLGERLALGETQYF. The CDR3 bases are TGTGCCAGCAGCTTAGGTGAAAGACTAGCGTTGGGAGAGACCCAGTACTTC.

This rearrangement joins TRBV19 to TRBJ2-1, with D tentatively TRBD1 or TRBD2 (5 bases each). V was cut by 4 bases and J by 3 bases, with 7 bases left in between. In germline, CDR1 is LNHDA, CDR2 SQIVND (reference sequence). This CDR3 region has 13 residues. CDR3 residues: CASSTGRYNEQFF. In nucleotides, the CDR3 is TGTGCCAGTAGTACGGGACGCTACAATGAGCAGTTCTTC.